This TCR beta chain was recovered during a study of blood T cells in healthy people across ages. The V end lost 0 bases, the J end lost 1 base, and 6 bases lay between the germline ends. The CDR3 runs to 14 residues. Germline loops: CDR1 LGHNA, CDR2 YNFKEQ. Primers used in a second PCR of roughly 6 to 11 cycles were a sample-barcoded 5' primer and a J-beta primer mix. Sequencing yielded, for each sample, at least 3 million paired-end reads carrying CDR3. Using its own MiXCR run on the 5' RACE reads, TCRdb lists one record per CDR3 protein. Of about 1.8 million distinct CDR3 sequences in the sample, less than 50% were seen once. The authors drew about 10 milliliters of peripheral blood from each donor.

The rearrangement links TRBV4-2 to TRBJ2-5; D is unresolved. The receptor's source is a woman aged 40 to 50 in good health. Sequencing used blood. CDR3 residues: CASSQELRQETQYF. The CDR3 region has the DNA TGTGCCAGCAGCCAAGAACTCCGCCAAGAGACCCAGTACTTC.